One sample yielded the 14 T cell receptor beta chains listed below, sequenced in a study of shared clonotypes between healthy human individuals. Method: immunoSEQ multiplex PCR; TCRdb's copy keeps in-frame clones and lacks some. Here the sample spans about 2.3 million clones, more than 85% being singletons. The sequenced material came from naive CD4+ T cells from PBMCs. Subset noted: CD45RA+ positively selected. These receptors came from a young man in good health. Some clones in this sample may be carry-over from other donors' samples.

This rearrangement joins TRBV5-1 to TRBJ2-3; 11 bases agree with TRBD2. The CDR3 is made up of 15 amino acids. Losses at the gene ends were 4 bases for V and 4 bases for J; bases not matched to a gene: 5. The germline gives CDR1 SGHRS, CDR2 YFSETQ. Written as DNA, the CDR3 is TGCGCCAGCAGCACTAGCGGGAGTGGGGCAGATACGCAGTATTTT. Its translation is CASSTSGSGADTQYF.

The CDR3 sequence: CASSEGGQAYEQYF. CDR3 DNA: TGTGCCAGCAGTGAAGGGGGACAAGCCTACGAGCAGTACTTC. The V gene is TRBV2, the J gene TRBJ2-7, with D perhaps TRBD1 (6 bases). V shed 1 base and J shed 2 bases, with 9 bases lying between them. Per germline, CDR1 SNHLY and CDR2 FYNNEI. CDR3 length equals 14 residues.

With regard to this clone: Other DNA variants within this sample encode the same CDR3. The chain couples TRBV30 to TRBJ2-5; the D is unclear. CDR1 GTSNPN and CDR2 SVGIG come from the germline V gene (reference sequence). V was trimmed by 2 bases and J by 3 bases, leaving 4 bases between them. The CDR3 length is 11 residues. Here the CDR3 reads CAWSLEETQYF. The CDR3, as DNA: TGTGCCTGGAGTCTTGAAGAGACCCAGTACTTC.

The J gene is TRBJ2-3, the V gene TRBV6-1; D uncertain. The CDR3 contains 13 residues. The V end was cut by 5 bases, the J end by 4 bases, with 10 bases between. CDR1 and CDR2 (germline): MNHNS, SASEGT. The CDR3 coding sequence is TGTGCCAGCAGTACCCTGCGATCAGATACGCAGTATTTT. This codes for CASSTLRSDTQYF.

The genes are TRBV5-1 and TRBJ2-3; 9 bases align to TRBD1. The trim removed 6 bases at V and 5 bases at J, leaving 7 bases unmatched. The length of the CDR3 is 14 residues. Germline V lookup: CDR1 SGHRS, CDR2 YFSETQ. The CDR3, as DNA: TGCGCCAGCAACCCTGGACAGGGGATAGATACGCAGTATTTT. Translating it yields CASNPGQGIDTQYF. Based on the CDR3 plus reference TRBV5-1 and TRBJ2-3, the full variable domain is KAGVTQTPRYLIKTRGQQVTLSCSPISGHRSVSWYQQTPGQGLQFLFEYFSETQRNKGNFPGRFSGRQFSNSRSEMNVSTLELGDSALYLCASNPGQGIDTQYFGPGTRLTVL.

This clone occurred once. This same CDR3 is encoded by further DNA sequences in the sample. This chain joins TRBV5-8 and TRBJ2-6; D gene ambiguous. Trimming cost V 0 bases and J 0 bases, with 7 bases left between them. The CDR3 covers 16 residues. Germline lookup yields CDR1 SGHTS and CDR2 YDEGEE. CDR3 in amino acids: CASSLGLSSGANVLTF. The CDR3 nucleotides read TGTGCCAGCAGCTTGGGGTTGAGCTCTGGGGCCAACGTCCTGACTTTC.

The chain is built from TRBV7-7 and TRBJ2-1, with 7 bases identical to TRBD2. Trimming removed 1 base from V and 4 bases from J; junction bases left unmatched: 4. This CDR3 contains 15 residues. Germline lookup yields CDR1 SSHAT and CDR2 FNYEAQ (reference sequence). For the CDR3, the DNA is TGTGCCAGCAGCTTAGGGGTGGGACTATACAATGAGCAGTTCTTC. This gives the protein CASSLGVGLYNEQFF.

The chain is built from TRBV19 and TRBJ1-2; D perhaps matches TRBD1 (5 bases). Germline CDR1 is LNHDA and CDR2 is SQIVND (reference sequence). V was clipped by 8 bases and J by 3 bases, with 13 bases between them. The CDR3 contains 13 residues. The CDR3 sequence is CASEVRVDYGYTF. In DNA, the CDR3 is TGTGCCAGTGAAGTCAGGGTCGACTATGGCTACACCTTC.

The chain couples TRBV4-1 to TRBJ2-7, with a tentative D call TRBD2 (6 bases). Germline V gene data show CDR1 as MGHRA and CDR2 as YSYEKL. The CDR3 is 17 amino acids. V gave up 0 bases and J gave up 2 bases, with 17 bases separating them. DNA of the CDR3: TGCGCCAGCAGCCAAGAACCGGTAGCGGAGACAACCTACGAGCAGTACTTC. Translation gives CASSQEPVAETTYEQYF.

The V and J genes are TRBV19 and TRBJ2-3; D unclear. The CDR3 length is 15 residues. The V and J ends lost 2 bases and 5 bases respectively, with 14 bases between them. CDR1 and CDR2 from the germline V gene are LNHDA and SQIVND (reference sequence). Here the CDR3 reads CASSIQQSMLDTQYF. The CDR3 DNA is TGTGCCAGTAGTATACAGCAGTCAATGTTAGATACGCAGTATTTT.

The sample holds one count of this clone. The chain couples TRBV11-2 to TRBJ2-7, with unresolved D. Trimming took off 5 bases at V and 2 bases at J, with 16 bases between the two ends. The CDR3 is 15 amino acids. Per germline, CDR1 SGHAT and CDR2 FQNNGV. The CDR3: CASSQTLASPYEQYF. CDR3 coding DNA: TGTGCCAGCAGCCAGACGCTTGCGAGCCCCTACGAGCAGTACTTC.

V gene TRBV10-3 combines with J gene TRBJ1-2; 8 bases agree with TRBD1. The trim removed 7 bases at V and 8 bases at J, leaving 6 bases unmatched. Germline CDR1 ENHRY, CDR2 SYGVKD. The CDR3 totals 12 residues. The chain's CDR3 is CAITRTGTGYTF. The CDR3 DNA reads as TGTGCCATCACCCGGACAGGGACCGGCTACACCTTC.

This clone appeared once. The rearrangement links TRBV7-2 to TRBJ2-3; D possibly corresponds to TRBD2 (6 bases). From germline, CDR1 is SGHTA and CDR2 FQGNSA. CDR3 length: 15 residues. Trimming pared 0 bases from V and 1 base from J, leaving 8 bases between. The CDR3 DNA reads as TGTGCCAGCAGCTTAGCGCGGGGACGCACAGATACGCAGTATTTT. The encoded protein is CASSLARGRTDTQYF.

This rearrangement joins TRBV7-2 to TRBJ1-3, with D perhaps TRBD1 (6 bases). V was clipped by 5 bases and J by 1 base, with 15 bases between them. The germline V gene has CDR1 SGHTA and CDR2 FQGNSA. This CDR3 has 16 amino acids. CDR3 sequence reads: CASSPNGGQSGNTIYF. CDR3 nucleotide sequence: TGTGCCAGCAGCCCAAATGGAGGACAGTCTGGAAACACCATATATTTT.